The entry that follows covers one T cell receptor beta chain sequence. Individuals aged roughly 18 to 95 years were recruited from 24 US areas. Clinical history as reported by participants underpinned cohort assignment. Recovery meant two consecutive negative NP/OP PCR tests, professional clearance, or resolved symptoms. The CDR3 contains 19 residues. CDR1 and CDR2 from the germline V gene are LGHDT and YNNKEL (reference sequence). Trimming pared 1 base from V and 0 bases from J, leaving 20 bases between. The record originates from a study of blood T cell repertoires in COVID-19. In the study's own analysis: The assay estimated nucleated cells by amplifying reference gene primers. The assay was immunoSEQ multiplex PCR, and TCRdb's table has in-frame clones only and misses some. The V and J calls and clone size come from that table; D and trimming were worked out from the DNA. The sample lists around 310,000 clones, around 91% occurring once.

Sequencing was done on a sample of PBMCs or T cells enriched from blood (not recorded which). The source of this sequence is a woman aged 40-49 years who had recovered from COVID-19. The chain combines TRBV3-1 (or the pseudogene TRBV3-2) with TRBJ2-3, with a tentative D call TRBD2 (7 bases). CDR3 amino acids: CASSQVTLAGARSTDTQYF. CDR3 nucleotide sequence: TGTGCCAGCAGCCAAGTAACACTGGCGGGGGCCCGAAGCACAGATACGCAGTATTTT.